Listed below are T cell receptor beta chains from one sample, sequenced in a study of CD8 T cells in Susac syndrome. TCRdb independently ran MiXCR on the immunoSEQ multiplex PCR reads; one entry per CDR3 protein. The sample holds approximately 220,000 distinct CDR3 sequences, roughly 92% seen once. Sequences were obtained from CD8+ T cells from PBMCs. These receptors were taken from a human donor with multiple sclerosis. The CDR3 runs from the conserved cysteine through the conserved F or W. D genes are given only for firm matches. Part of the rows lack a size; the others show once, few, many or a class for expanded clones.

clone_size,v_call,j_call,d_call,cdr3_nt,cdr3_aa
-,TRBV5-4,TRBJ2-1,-,TGTGCCAGCAGCTTGCCGCCGAGCATCGAGCAGTTCTTC,CASSLPPSIEQFF
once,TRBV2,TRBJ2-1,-,TGTGCCAGCAGTGCAGCAGGACAATTGGGTGAGCAGTTCTTC,CASSAAGQLGEQFF
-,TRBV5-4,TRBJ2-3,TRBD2,TGTGCCAGCAGCTTGGAGAAAGCGGGGGGGCCGCGCGATACGCAGTATTTT,CASSLEKAGGPRDTQYF
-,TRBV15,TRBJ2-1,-,TGTGCCGCGGGCGGGGCGTGGGGGGACAATGAGCAGTTCTTC,CAAGGAWGDNEQFF
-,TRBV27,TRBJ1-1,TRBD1,TGTGCCAGCAGTTTGACAGGGGAGACTGAAGCTTTCTTT,CASSLTGETEAFF
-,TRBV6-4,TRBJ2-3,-,TGTGCCAGCAGTGACTCGGCGGAGATCACAGATACGCAGTATTTT,CASSDSAEITDTQYF
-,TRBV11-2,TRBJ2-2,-,TGTGCCAGCAGCTTATGGTCAGCTCCCGGGGAGCTGTTTTTT,CASSLWSAPGELFF
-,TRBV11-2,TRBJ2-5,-,TGTGCCAGCGGTCAACCAGGCGTTCTACAGACCCAGTACTTC,CASGQPGVLQTQYF
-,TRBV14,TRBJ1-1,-,TGTGCCAGCAGCCAAGGTATTGAAGCTTTCTTT,CASSQGIEAFF
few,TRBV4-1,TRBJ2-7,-,TGCGCCAGCAGCCACCAGGACAGCGCCTACGAGCAGTACTTC,CASSHQDSAYEQYF
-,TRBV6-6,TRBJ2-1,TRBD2,TGTGCCAGCAGTTACTCGGGGGACTACCACTACAATGAGCAGTTCTTC,CASSYSGDYHYNEQFF
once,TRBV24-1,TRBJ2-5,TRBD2,TGTGCCACCAGTGACCATGGACTAGCGGTCCAAGAGACCCAGTACTTC,CATSDHGLAVQETQYF
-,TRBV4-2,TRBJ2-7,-,TGTGCCAGCAGCCCCCGAGGGAGCGGGTCCTACGAGCAGTACTTC,CASSPRGSGSYEQYF
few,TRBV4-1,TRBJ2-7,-,TGCGCCAGCAGCCAAGGGTTGACTCTTGGTATGGCCTACGAGCAGTACTTC,CASSQGLTLGMAYEQYF
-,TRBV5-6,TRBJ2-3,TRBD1,TGTGCCAGCAGCTTCCCTTTTGGACAGGGAGGCACAGATACGCAGTATTTT,CASSFPFGQGGTDTQYF
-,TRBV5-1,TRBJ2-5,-,TGCGCCAGCAGCTTCGGCACCCAGGGAAGAGGAGAGACCCAGTACTTC,CASSFGTQGRGETQYF
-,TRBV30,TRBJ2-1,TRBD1,TGTGCCTGGAGGGAAGGGGGACAGAACTACAATGAGCAGTTCTTC,CAWREGGQNYNEQFF
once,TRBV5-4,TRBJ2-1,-,TGTGCCAGCAGCCCCGTAGGGCTAGGTAATGAGCAGTTCTTC,CASSPVGLGNEQFF
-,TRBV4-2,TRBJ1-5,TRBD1,TGTGCCAGCAGCCAAGAGTTCTCCGGACAGGGCAGTCAGCCCCAGCATTTT,CASSQEFSGQGSQPQHF
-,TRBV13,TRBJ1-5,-,TGTGCCAGCAGCTTCCAGGGGACTCAGCCCCAGCATTTT,CASSFQGTQPQHF
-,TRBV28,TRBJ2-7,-,TGTGCCAGCATCCCCAGACTCCGCTTCAACTCCTACGAGCAGTACTTC,CASIPRLRFNSYEQYF
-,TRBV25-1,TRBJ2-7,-,TGTGCCAGCAAAGATCTCAAAGCGGACTCCTACGAGCAGTACTTC,CASKDLKADSYEQYF
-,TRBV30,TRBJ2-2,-,TGTGCCTGGCAGCCGATTGACCCGACGAACACCGGGGAGCTGTTTTTT,CAWQPIDPTNTGELFF
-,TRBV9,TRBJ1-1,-,TGTGCCAGCAGCGTAGGTCCGGTCAACACTGAAGCTTTCTTT,CASSVGPVNTEAFF